The rows below give T cell receptor beta chains drawn from one sample of a study of T cell responses to AZD1222 COVID-19 vaccine. The table came from immunoSEQ multiplex PCR; TCRdb's copy has only in-frame clones and leaves some out. The sample gives around 80,000 clones, 80% to 90% of which show up once; about 10% is in the top ten. The sample was peripheral blood, taken 28 days after the second AZD1222 dose. Receptor source: an adult who received the AZD1222 COVID-19 vaccine. Each CDR3 is given without its conserved first and last residue. The order of the fields is clone size, V gene, J gene, CDR3 protein. Rows give clone size only sometimes, using once, few, many, or a class for an expanded clone.

.,TRBV27,TRBJ1-6,ASKTVSTGGYLQNSPLH
.,TRBV4-2,TRBJ1-6,ASSQDKAGRTLH
few,TRBV18,TRBJ1-4,ASSPQGEKLF
.,TRBV25-1,TRBJ2-5,ASSKTGMVETQY
.,TRBV7-8,TRBJ1-6,ASSPLVMSGLSPLH
.,TRBV28,TRBJ2-5,ASSLWTGGEETQY
.,TRBV19,TRBJ1-1,ASRGSSPYTEAF
.,TRBV9,TRBJ1-2,ASSVERDNGYT
.,TRBV24-1,TRBJ1-5,ATSASGGQGSNQPQH
.,TRBV11-2,TRBJ1-1,ASSLVQGVTEAF
few,TRBV5-1,TRBJ1-5,ASSLYVGYSNQPQH
few,TRBV3-1/TRBV3-2,TRBJ2-2,ASSPRITGELF
.,TRBV11-2,TRBJ2-1,ASSLASGGGYNEQF
few,TRBV5-5,TRBJ1-6,ASSPWTKNSPLH
.,TRBV11-1,TRBJ2-1,ASSLEGGIRNEQF
.,TRBV7-2,TRBJ2-2,ASSQATANTGELF
.,TRBV18,TRBJ2-5,ASSLLRGEQETQY
few,TRBV5-1,TRBJ1-4,ASSLHGTGEALSTNEKLF
.,TRBV2,TRBJ1-5,ASSEPVWAGVHQPQH
.,TRBV10-2,TRBJ2-3,ASRQFTDTQY
once,TRBV2,TRBJ1-6,ASNGGRNSPLH
.,TRBV10-1,TRBJ1-1,ASRLKMNTEAF
once,TRBV9,TRBJ2-2,ASSGGLEHRGAV
.,TRBV7-9,TRBJ2-3,ASSLEEGPTTDTQY
.,TRBV5-4,TRBJ1-4,ASSLAWGPNEKLF
.,TRBV5-4,TRBJ2-1,ASSRLYNEQF
.,TRBV6-5,TRBJ1-1,ASSRTASNTEAF
.,TRBV27,TRBJ1-5,ASSLPGSGQPQH
.,TRBV19,TRBJ1-4,ASSIGGADEKLF
.,TRBV27,TRBJ2-1,ASSLTSGVFNNEQF
.,TRBV10-2,TRBJ1-6,ASTADNHANNSPLH
once,TRBV4-1,TRBJ1-2,ASSQDNTYGYT
.,TRBV7-9,TRBJ1-4,ASSPIRDRGNEKLF
.,TRBV19,TRBJ2-2,ASSIYTGELF
.,TRBV6-6,TRBJ2-7,ASMRGNLYEQY
.,TRBV11-2,TRBJ1-4,ASSQTGTSKGSEKLF